These 30 T cell receptor beta chains came from one sample sequenced in a study of shared clonotypes between healthy human individuals. Naive CD8 cells were CD45RO-negative, positively selected for CCR7, excluding terminally differentiated effector memory CD45RA+ cells. The assay was immunoSEQ multiplex PCR, and TCRdb's table has in-frame clones only and misses some. This table holds some 2.1 million clones, just over 90% found once. Sequencing was performed on naive CD8+ T cells from PBMCs. These receptors all come from a man aged 18 to 35 in good health. Some clones in this sample may be carry-over from other donors' samples.

J is TRBJ2-5 and V is TRBV25-1; a weak D match, TRBD1 (6 bases). The CDR3 covers 15 residues. Germline V gene data show CDR1 as MGHDK and CDR2 as SYGVNS. V was clipped by 10 bases and J by 0 bases, with 18 bases between them. The CDR3 region is CATESSDRYQETQYF. In nucleotides, the CDR3 is TGTGCCACCGAATCCTCGGACAGATACCAAGAGACCCAGTACTTC.

The CDR3 region is CASSLAPGNNEQFF. CDR3 DNA sequence: TGCGCCAGCAGCTTGGCTCCCGGGAACAATGAGCAGTTCTTC. The gene calls are TRBV5-1 and TRBJ2-1; D is perhaps TRBD2 (5 bases). Trimming took 0 bases from V and 5 from J, leaving 9 bases between them. Germline V gives CDR1 SGHRS, CDR2 YFSETQ. This CDR3 is 14 amino acids long.

The chain carries TRBV10-1 and TRBJ2-1; D may be TRBD2 (5 bases). Germline V gives CDR1 WNHNN, CDR2 SYGVQD (reference sequence). This CDR3 has 16 amino acids. V was shortened by 3 bases and J by 7 bases, with 19 bases between the two germline ends. The CDR3 sequence is CASSDRGSLFWNEQFF. In DNA, the CDR3 is TGCGCCAGCAGTGATCGTGGGAGTCTATTCTGGAATGAGCAGTTCTTC.

The chain employs TRBV27 and TRBJ1-2; a weak D match, TRBD1 (5 bases). The CDR3 covers 15 residues. The germline V and J ends were trimmed by 7 bases and 3 bases, with 18 bases remaining between them. The germline CDR1 and CDR2 sequences are MNHEY and SMNVEV (reference sequence). The CDR3 protein is CASMSRDRIYYGYTF. CDR3 coding DNA: TGTGCCAGCATGTCCCGGGACCGGATTTACTATGGCTACACCTTC.

The table lists this clone with a count of one. The J gene is TRBJ2-1, the V gene TRBV28; 8 bases align to TRBD2. There are 16 residues in the CDR3. Germline trimming cut 1 base from V and 4 bases from J; bases unmatched to any gene: 6. Per the germline V gene, CDR1 is MDHEN and CDR2 is SYDVKM. The CDR3 loop reads CASSLSGRAGYNEQFF. The DNA for the CDR3 is TGTGCCAGCAGTTTATCCGGGAGGGCAGGTTACAATGAGCAGTTCTTC.

The J gene is TRBJ2-2, the V gene TRBV9, with 10 bases aligning to TRBD1. Per the germline V gene, CDR1 is SGDLS and CDR2 is YYNGEE. V shed 2 bases, J shed 5 bases, and the junction held 3 bases outside the gene matches. The CDR3 has 15 residues. CDR3 bases: TGTGCCAGCAGCGTCGGGGACAGGGGAACCGGGGAGCTGTTTTTT. Amino acid sequence: CASSVGDRGTGELFF.

This clone was found once. The chain combines TRBV27 with TRBJ1-3; no definite D call. V lost 4 bases and J lost 0, with 10 bases in between. Germline V gene data show CDR1 as MNHEY and CDR2 as SMNVEV (reference sequence). CDR3 length: 15 amino acids. CDR3 sequence: CASSSLGHSGNTIYF. CDR3 bases: TGTGCCAGCAGTTCCCTCGGGCACTCTGGAAACACCATATATTTT.

The V gene is TRBV9, the J gene TRBJ2-2; D remains ambiguous. Germline-derived CDR1 and CDR2 are SGDLS and YYNGEE. The CDR3 has 13 amino acids. V was clipped by 1 base and J by 5 bases, with 6 bases between them. Written as DNA, the CDR3 is TGTGCCAGCAGCGTATTTCCGACCGGGGAGCTGTTTTTT. Encoded protein: CASSVFPTGELFF.

This sequence joins TRBV7-6 and TRBJ2-7; 12 bases line up with TRBD1. With 5 bases clipped from V and 4 bases from J, the junction kept 6 bases outside the gene matches. The CDR3 contains 15 residues. The germline V gene encodes CDR1 SGHVS and CDR2 FNYEAQ. The CDR3 region is CASSRGQGAGYEQYF. The CDR3, as DNA: TGTGCCAGCAGCCGGGGACAGGGGGCAGGTTACGAGCAGTACTTC.

The chain combines TRBV14 with TRBJ2-6; D gene ambiguous. This CDR3 has 15 amino acids. V was pared by 4 bases and J by 0 bases, with 7 bases between. CDR1 and CDR2 (germline): SGHDN, FVKESK. The CDR3 DNA is TGTGCCAGCAGCCCATATCTCTCTGGGGCCAACGTCCTGACTTTC. It translates to CASSPYLSGANVLTF.

Remarks on this clone: The same CDR3 can be traced to other DNA sequences in this sample. V usage is TRBV28 and J usage is TRBJ2-7; D remains ambiguous. The V gene's germline CDR1 is MDHEN and CDR2 SYDVKM. CDR3 length equals 13 residues. Between the trimmed V and J ends, which lost 3 bases and 3 bases, there was a span of 9 bases. The DNA of the CDR3 is TGTGCCAGCAGTTTCAGTACATACTACGAGCAGTACTTC. As protein: CASSFSTYYEQYF.

V usage is TRBV7-9 and J usage is TRBJ2-1, with a possible D match to TRBD1 (5 bases). The germline V and J ends were trimmed by 10 bases and 4 bases, with 20 bases remaining between them. The CDR3 is 15 residues long. Per germline, CDR1 SEHNR and CDR2 FQNEAQ (reference sequence). The DNA for the CDR3 is TGTGCCACCCGAATCGACAGCGAATCTTACAATGAGCAGTTCTTC. Protein: CATRIDSESYNEQFF.

The V call is TRBV6-5, the J call TRBJ2-7; 8 nucleotides match TRBD1. The CDR3 totals 14 residues. Trimming took 6 bases from V and 3 from J; bases not matched to a gene: 7. Germline V gene sequence: CDR1 MNHEY, CDR2 SVGAGI. CDR3 loop: CASSHARGLYEQYF. The CDR3 DNA is TGTGCCAGCAGCCACGCCAGGGGGCTCTACGAGCAGTACTTC.

This chain connects TRBV5-1 to TRBJ2-7, with D perhaps TRBD1 (6 bases). Germline lookup yields CDR1 SGHRS and CDR2 YFSETQ. Deletions cut 0 bases from V and 5 bases from J, with 9 bases between. The CDR3 length is 13 residues. The CDR3 region is CASSLGGGNEQYF. The DNA for the CDR3 is TGCGCCAGCAGCTTGGGTGGGGGCAACGAGCAGTACTTC.

V is TRBV7-3 and J is TRBJ1-1; 9 bases map to TRBD1. The V gene's germline CDR1 is SGHTA and CDR2 FQGTGA. The CDR3 is made up of 15 amino acids. The J segment lost 4 bases and the V segment lost 5 bases, leaving 8 bases of the junction unmatched. The DNA for the CDR3 is TGTGCCAGCAGCCTCCTAGGGACAGGGTCCACTGAAGCTTTCTTT. Its translation: CASSLLGTGSTEAFF. The full variable domain, with the rest looked up from reference TRBV7-3 and TRBJ1-1, is GAGVSQTPSNKVTEKGKYVELRCDPISGHTALYWYRQSLGQGPEFLIYFQGTGAADDSGLPNDRFFAVRPEGSVSTLKIQRTERGDSAVYLCASSLLGTGSTEAFFGQGTRLTVV.

The V and J genes are TRBV28 and TRBJ2-3; 12 bases map to TRBD2. In germline, CDR1 is MDHEN, CDR2 SYDVKM. J lost 1 base, V lost 7 bases, and 12 bases had no gene match. CDR3 length: 18 residues. Here the CDR3 DNA reads TGTGCCAGCACCCGTCCTAGCGGGAGGGCCCGGGGCACAGATACGCAGTATTTT. Translated, it gives CASTRPSGRARGTDTQYF.

V usage is TRBV13 and J usage is TRBJ1-2; the match to TRBD1 covers 7 bases. Germline lookup yields CDR1 PRHDT and CDR2 FYEKMQ (reference sequence). There are 17 residues in the CDR3. V lost 5 bases, J lost 2 bases, and 14 bases stayed unmatched. DNA for the CDR3: TGTGCCAGCAGCACAACGACAGGGCCAACACTCAACTATGGCTACACCTTC. Translation gives CASSTTTGPTLNYGYTF.

The chain employs TRBV29-1 and TRBJ2-3, with unresolved D. With 7 bases removed from V and 6 bases from J, the gap between germline ends came to 8 bases. This CDR3 region has 10 residues. CDR1 is SQVTM and CDR2 is ANQGSEA in the germline V gene. The chain's CDR3 is CSARRDTQYF. The CDR3 nucleotides are TGCAGCGCGAGGCGGGATACGCAGTATTTT.

This chain links TRBV2 with TRBJ2-7; D possibly corresponds to TRBD2 (7 bases). V was clipped by 2 bases and J by 2 bases, with 13 bases between them. This CDR3 region has 15 residues. Germline loops: CDR1 SNHLY, CDR2 FYNNEI. The CDR3 sequence is CASSESGGLTYEQYF. Here the CDR3 DNA reads TGTGCCAGCAGTGAATCGGGGGGCCTAACCTACGAGCAGTACTTC.

In DNA form, the CDR3 reads TGCGCCAGCAGCCAAGATATACGGACTAGCGGGAATCCAAAGACCCAGTACTTC. Its translation is CASSQDIRTSGNPKTQYF. The rearrangement links TRBV4-1 to TRBJ2-5, with TRBD2 matching 12 bases. The CDR3 length is 18 residues. Looked up from germline, CDR1 is MGHRA and CDR2 is YSYEKL. The J segment lost 6 bases and the V segment lost 0 bases, leaving 11 bases of the junction unmatched.

This chain uses TRBV15 with TRBJ2-7; possible D gene TRBD2, 6 bases. The ends were cut back, 1 base at V and 7 bases at J, with 20 bases in the middle. Germline CDR1 and CDR2: LNHNV and YYDKDF (reference sequence). The CDR3 length is 16 residues. The CDR3 reads CATSRAGDLSRGEQYF. The CDR3 nucleotides are TGTGCCACCAGCAGAGCCGGTGATTTATCTCGGGGGGAGCAGTACTTC.

As regards this clone: At the DNA level, this CDR3 is encoded by other sequences in the same sample as well. This chain connects TRBV7-9 to TRBJ2-2; D is uncertain. The CDR3 loop spans 14 amino acids. Germline V gives CDR1 SEHNR, CDR2 FQNEAQ (reference sequence). V was shortened by 0 bases and J by 3 bases, with 5 bases between the two germline ends. The CDR3 sequence is CASSLAGHTGELFF. The CDR3 DNA sequence: TGTGCCAGCAGCTTAGCGGGCCACACCGGGGAGCTGTTTTTT.

The V call is TRBV5-5, the J call TRBJ2-4; 8 nucleotides align to TRBD2. V lost 4 bases, J lost 8 bases, and 14 bases stayed unmatched. The germline CDR1 and CDR2 sequences are SGHKS and YYEKEE (reference sequence). This CDR3 region has 16 residues. The DNA for the CDR3 is TGTGCCAGCAGCAGATCCGTACTAGCGGCCCACGACATTCAGTACTTC. Translated: CASSRSVLAAHDIQYF.

The chain couples TRBV6-6 to TRBJ1-1; unclear D gene. CDR1 and CDR2 (germline): MNHNY, SVGAGI (reference sequence). CDR3 length equals 14 residues. V shed 7 bases and J shed 0 bases, with 12 bases lying between them. CDR3 DNA sequence: TGTGCCAGCACCTACGGGAGGGTGAACACTGAAGCTTTCTTT. This translates into CASTYGRVNTEAFF.

The CDR3 nucleotides are TGTGCCAGCAGTTTACCCCCCGAGGGCCTACCCTACGAGCAGTACTTC. This codes for CASSLPPEGLPYEQYF. This chain links TRBV28 with TRBJ2-7, with D perhaps matching TRBD2 (5 bases). V lost 2 bases to trimming and J lost 2 bases, with 16 bases between them. This CDR3 is built from 16 residues. CDR1 is MDHEN, CDR2 SYDVKM, per germline.

V and J are TRBV5-8 and TRBJ2-7; 10 nucleotides line up with TRBD2. The V segment lost 4 bases and the J segment 5 bases; nucleotides outside the gene matches: 9. The CDR3 runs to 15 residues. Germline loops: CDR1 SGHTS, CDR2 YDEGEE. CDR3 DNA sequence: TGTGCCAGCAGCACTCCTAGCGGGAGCGGGGACGAGCAGTACTTC. As protein: CASSTPSGSGDEQYF.

The chain combines TRBV6-1 with TRBJ1-1; D remains ambiguous. Germline values: CDR1 MNHNS, CDR2 SASEGT. CDR3 length equals 16 residues. Trimming pared 1 base from V and 2 bases from J, leaving 14 bases between. CDR3 loop: CASSEGATYFNTEAFF. The DNA of the CDR3 is TGTGCCAGCAGTGAAGGGGCAACATACTTCAACACTGAAGCTTTCTTT.

The CDR3 loop is CASSLARGWNEQFF. CDR3 DNA: TGTGCCAGCAGCTTAGCCCGCGGGTGGAATGAGCAGTTCTTC. The chain recombines TRBV7-9 with TRBJ2-1, with D possibly TRBD2 on 5 matching bases. The V and J ends lost 0 bases and 7 bases respectively, with 10 bases between them. CDR3 length: 14 residues. CDR1 and CDR2 from the germline V gene are SEHNR and FQNEAQ (reference sequence).

The gene calls are TRBV27 and TRBJ2-1; the D gene is possibly TRBD1 (6 bases). V shed 8 bases and J shed 0 bases, with 14 bases lying between them. The CDR3 covers 15 residues. Germline V lookup: CDR1 MNHEY, CDR2 SMNVEV (reference sequence). CDR3 amino acids: CASQWTEFSYNEQFF. The DNA of the CDR3 is TGTGCCAGCCAATGGACAGAATTCTCCTACAATGAGCAGTTCTTC.

The CDR3 DNA reads as TGTGCCAGCAGCTTGGCAGGCCTTCTGAACACTGAAGCTTTCTTT. It is translated as CASSLAGLLNTEAFF. The V gene is TRBV5-5, the J gene TRBJ1-1, with D unclear. The germline V gene encodes CDR1 SGHKS and CDR2 YYEKEE (reference sequence). The CDR3 covers 15 residues. With 0 bases removed from V and 0 bases from J, the gap between germline ends came to 9 bases.